The rows below give T cell receptor beta chains drawn from one sample of a study of T cell changes during pregnancy in multiple sclerosis. Sequencing was performed with immunoSEQ multiplex PCR; in TCRdb, only in-frame clones are kept and a portion is missing. Of roughly 45,000 clones listed, approximately 87% are singletons. Sequenced material: peripheral blood, taken in the first trimester of pregnancy. The receptors shown here come from a female donor in good health, enrolled as a control in a pregnancy study. Both conserved end residues are part of each CDR3. The D gene is left open where the match is weak. The size of a clone is reported for some rows only, either as once, few or many, or as a class for expanded clones.

d_call	v_call	clone_size	j_call	cdr3_aa	cdr3_nt
TRBD1	TRBV6-6	.	TRBJ1-4	CASSPQGAGEKLFF	TGTGCCAGCAGTCCCCAGGGGGCGGGTGAAAAACTGTTTTTT
TRBD2	TRBV12-5	.	TRBJ2-3	CASGLGLAGPTDTQYF	TGTGCTAGTGGTTTGGGACTAGCGGGGCCCACAGATACGCAGTATTTT
.	TRBV25-1	.	TRBJ2-7	CATIEEGTYEQYF	TGTGCCACCATAGAGGAGGGGACCTACGAGCAGTACTTC
TRBD2	TRBV4-1	.	TRBJ2-2	CASSQLPLAGGLDTGELFF	TGCGCCAGCAGCCAGCTCCCACTAGCGGGGGGGCTGGACACCGGGGAGCTGTTTTTT
.	TRBV11-3	.	TRBJ2-1	CASSLGGILGEQFF	TGTGCCAGCAGCTTGGGGGGTATACTAGGAGAGCAGTTCTTC
TRBD2	TRBV7-8	.	TRBJ2-1	CASSTTSGDIYNEQFF	TGTGCCAGCAGCACAACTAGCGGAGATATATACAATGAGCAGTTCTTC
TRBD1	TRBV11-2	.	TRBJ2-3	CASRWTGGIDTQYF	TGTGCCAGCCGCTGGACAGGGGGCATCGATACGCAGTATTTT
TRBD1	TRBV19	.	TRBJ2-5	CATRGQGGGTQYF	TGTGCCACCAGGGGACAGGGAGGTGGGACCCAGTACTTC
TRBD1	TRBV11-2	.	TRBJ2-7	CASSLGDSSYEQYF	TGTGCCAGCAGCTTAGGGGACAGTTCCTACGAGCAGTACTTC
.	TRBV19	.	TRBJ2-5	CASSQRQDQETQYF	TGTGCCAGTAGTCAACGACAGGACCAAGAGACCCAGTACTTC
TRBD1	TRBV5-6	.	TRBJ2-7	CASSLGGTGGLLTYEQYF	TGTGCCAGCAGCCTTGGTGGGACAGGGGGTCTCCTTACCTACGAGCAGTACTTC
.	TRBV4-3	.	TRBJ2-2	CASSQGGGGTGELFF	TGCGCCAGCAGCCAAGGGGGGGGCGGGACCGGGGAGCTGTTTTTT
TRBD2	TRBV28	.	TRBJ2-7	CASSQRLAGGGEQYF	TGTGCCAGCAGTCAACGACTAGCGGGGGGGGGCGAGCAGTACTTC
.	TRBV7-9	.	TRBJ1-5	CASSHTIEGGQHF	TGTGCCAGCAGCCACACCATCGAGGGTGGACAGCATTTT
TRBD1	TRBV11-1	.	TRBJ2-1	CASSSSGTGINEQFF	TGTGCCAGCAGCTCATCCGGGACAGGGATCAATGAGCAGTTCTTC
.	TRBV28	once	TRBJ2-5	CASRAGKETQYF	TGTGCCAGCAGAGCCGGGAAAGAGACCCAGTACTTC
TRBD1	TRBV2	.	TRBJ1-6	CASLTDRGSNSPLHF	TGTGCCAGCCTTACCGACAGGGGCAGTAATTCACCCCTCCACTTT
TRBD1	TRBV4-3	.	TRBJ2-7	CASSQGTGASYEQYF	TGCGCCAGCAGCCAGGGAACAGGGGCGTCCTACGAGCAGTACTTC
.	TRBV18	.	TRBJ1-1	CASSPRGDTEAFF	TGTGCCAGCTCACCCCGGGGGGACACTGAAGCTTTCTTT
.	TRBV4-1	.	TRBJ2-1	CASSQRGRRIYNEQFF	TGCGCCAGCAGCCAGCGAGGTAGGAGGATCTACAATGAGCAGTTCTTC
TRBD1	TRBV6-5	.	TRBJ2-1	CASRDSGTGYNEQFF	TGTGCCAGCAGGGACTCCGGGACAGGCTACAATGAGCAGTTCTTC
TRBD2	TRBV19	.	TRBJ2-5	CASNSGSGRAGETQYF	TGTGCCAGTAATTCGGGCAGCGGGAGGGCCGGGGAGACCCAGTACTTC
.	TRBV7-7	few	TRBJ1-3	CASSPSGGAGNTIYF	TGTGCTAGCAGCCCTAGCGGGGGGGCTGGAAACACCATATATTTT